This is a list of T cell receptor beta chains from one sample in a study of early T cells in non-severe SARS-CoV-2 infection. In TCRdb, the 5' RACE reads were re-called with MiXCR into one record per CDR3 protein. Of tens of thousands of distinct CDR3 sequences in the sample, 5% to 7% were seen once. Sequenced: whole blood. Source of these receptors: an adult who was a healthcare worker with PCR-confirmed SARS-CoV-2 infection or an uninfected control (not recorded which). The CDR3 runs from the conserved cysteine through the conserved F or W. A D gene is named only where the DNA matches it firmly. The size entry is marked missing in some rows and otherwise reads once, few, many or a size class.

j_call | v_call | clone_size | d_call | cdr3_nt | cdr3_aa
TRBJ1-2 | TRBV20-1 | many | - | TGCAGTGCTAGTAGCCGGAGGGTTGAGGGCTACACCTTC | CSASSRRVEGYTF
TRBJ2-1 | TRBV29-1 | few | TRBD2 | TGCAGCGTTGAAGTTCGGACTAGCGGGAGCGGGAATGAGCAGTTCTTC | CSVEVRTSGSGNEQFF
TRBJ2-7 | TRBV7-9 | few | - | TGTGCCAGCAGCCTGGGGATTCAAGGCCCCTACGAGCAGTACTTC | CASSLGIQGPYEQYF
TRBJ1-1 | TRBV28 | many | TRBD1 | TGTGCCAGCAGTCCGACAGGGTGGACTGAAGCTTTCTTT | CASSPTGWTEAFF
TRBJ2-3 | TRBV20-1 | - | - | TGCAAAACCGGGCCAGGGACAGATACGCAGTATTTT | CKTGPGTDTQYF
TRBJ1-6 | TRBV6-6 | - | TRBD1 | TGTGCCAGCAGTGGAACAACAGGGGGAACCTATAATTCACCCCTCCACTTT | CASSGTTGGTYNSPLHF
TRBJ2-7 | TRBV7-2 | many | - | TGTGCCAGCAGCCAGGACTACTTCTCCTACGAGCAGTACTTC | CASSQDYFSYEQYF
TRBJ2-4 | TRBV29-1 | - | - | TGCAGCGTGCGGACAGTCGACATTCAGTACTTC | CSVRTVDIQYF
TRBJ1-5 | TRBV28 | many | TRBD1 | TGTGCCAGCAGTTGGGGACAGTTTCTGAAGCCCCAGCATTTT | CASSWGQFLKPQHF
TRBJ1-5 | TRBV28 | many | - | TGTGCCAGCAGCACCGACATTAGCAATCAGCCCCAGCATTTT | CASSTDISNQPQHF
TRBJ2-6 | TRBV29-1 | many | - | TGCAGCGCCGACTCTGGGGCCAACGTCCTGACTTTC | CSADSGANVLTF
TRBJ1-5 | TRBV5-5 | - | - | TGTGCCAGCAGCCTTTTTGGGGGACTCCAGAGCAATCAGCCCCAGCATTTT | CASSLFGGLQSNQPQHF
TRBJ2-5 | TRBV12-3/TRBV12-4 | many | TRBD1 | TGTGCCAGCAGACCCGGGACAGGGAGAGAGACCCAGTACTTC | CASRPGTGRETQYF
TRBJ2-2 | TRBV7-8 | few | - | TGTGCCAGCAGCCCCCGGGCACGGGAACCCGGGGAGCTGTTTTTT | CASSPRAREPGELFF
TRBJ2-7 | TRBV20-1 | few | TRBD1 | TGCAGTGGAAGACAGGGCTCCTACGAGCAGTACTTC | CSGRQGSYEQYF
TRBJ2-5 | TRBV29-1 | many | - | TGCAGCGTTGAATGGGGGGCGGAGACCCAGTACTTC | CSVEWGAETQYF
TRBJ1-4 | TRBV7-9 | - | - | TGTGCCAGCAGCGCCCCCCCCGCGAATGAAAAACTGTTTTTT | CASSAPPANEKLFF
TRBJ2-5 | TRBV3-1 | many | TRBD1 | TGTGCCAGCAGCCCCGCCCTCGGACAGGGGGTAGAGACCCAGTACTTC | CASSPALGQGVETQYF
TRBJ1-1 | TRBV5-1 | - | - | TGCGCCAGCAGCACGTCAGAAATGAGGAACACTGAAGCTTTCTTT | CASSTSEMRNTEAFF
TRBJ2-1 | TRBV4-2 | - | - | TGTGCCAGCAGCCTTTCGACATTCGATGAGCAGTTCTTC | CASSLSTFDEQFF
TRBJ1-6 | TRBV9 | many | - | TGTGCCAGCAGCGCACAGCTGCATAATTCACCCCTCCACTTT | CASSAQLHNSPLHF
TRBJ1-2 | TRBV12-3/TRBV12-4 | - | - | TGTGCCAGCGGGGGGCCAGCTAACTATGGCTACACCTTC | CASGGPANYGYTF
TRBJ1-4 | TRBV7-9 | many | - | TGTGCCAGCAGCTTAATCCAGGGCGATGAAAAACTGTTTTTT | CASSLIQGDEKLFF
TRBJ1-2 | TRBV6-1 | few | TRBD1 | TGTGCCAGCAGACCGACAGGGAAGTATGGCTACACCTTC | CASRPTGKYGYTF
TRBJ1-1 | TRBV7-2 | few | - | TGTGCCAGCAGCTTAGAGGCAGGGTACACTGAAGCTTTCTTT | CASSLEAGYTEAFF
TRBJ2-5 | TRBV11-2 | many | TRBD2 | TGTGCCAGCAGCTCATCGCGGGGGGCGAGAGAAGAGACCCAGTACTTC | CASSSSRGAREETQYF
TRBJ1-2 | TRBV11-2 | few | - | TGTGCCAGCAGCATAGGACAGCTGGATGGCTACACCTTC | CASSIGQLDGYTF
TRBJ2-3 | TRBV6-2/TRBV6-3 | many | TRBD1 | TGTGCCAGCCTCGATCGGGACAGGGGCTCCACAGATACGCAGTATTTT | CASLDRDRGSTDTQYF
TRBJ2-1 | TRBV7-9 | many | - | TGTGCCAGCACTCTGGGGGCGGATGAGCAGTTCTTC | CASTLGADEQFF